The 6 T cell receptor beta chains in this list originate from one sample, sequenced in a study of T cell changes during pregnancy in multiple sclerosis (dated by TCRdb to the late 2010s). The library came from the immunoSEQ multiplex PCR assay. TCRdb provides this immuneACCESS table in a form limited to in-frame rearrangements. Some clones are lacking; in checked studies, under half of them reflect an unresolved V gene, and why the rest are absent is not known. Here the sample has tens of thousands of clones; 90% occur a single time. The top ten hold around 7% of the sample. This material consisted of CD8+ T cells from peripheral blood mononuclear cells, taken in the third trimester of pregnancy. The receptor set was obtained from a female donor with multiple sclerosis, enrolled in a pregnancy study.

This clone occurred once. The chain employs TRBV6-1 and TRBJ2-5; tentatively, D is TRBD1 (6 bases). V lost 2 bases and J lost 3, with 16 bases in between. The V gene's germline CDR1 is MNHNS and CDR2 SASEGT. The CDR3 totals 16 residues. CDR3 residues: CASSETIQGEEETQYF. CDR3 nucleotide sequence: TGTGCCAGCAGTGAAACGATACAGGGTGAAGAAGAGACCCAGTACTTC.

The chain links TRBV9 to TRBJ2-3; 9 bases map to TRBD2. Trimming removed 4 bases from V and 4 bases from J; junction bases left unmatched: 13. The CDR3 has 17 amino acids. Germline V lookup: CDR1 SGDLS, CDR2 YYNGEE. The CDR3 DNA is TGTGCCAGCAGCCCCACCGTAGCGGGAGATCGCCCAGATACGCAGTATTTT. Its protein is CASSPTVAGDRPDTQYF.

The chain combines TRBV15 with TRBJ1-2; 9 bases align to TRBD1. Germline V CDR1 and CDR2: LNHNV, YYDKDF (reference sequence). V lost 4 bases, J lost 13 bases, and 13 bases stayed unmatched. The CDR3 length is 14 residues. The CDR3 sequence: CATSTAEDRGRGTF. DNA of the CDR3: TGTGCCACCAGCACAGCAGAGGACAGGGGACGGGGCACCTTC.

V gene TRBV27 combines with J gene TRBJ1-1, with TRBD1 matching 8 bases. The length of the CDR3 is 14 residues. Germline V CDR1 and CDR2: MNHEY, SMNVEV (reference sequence). V lost 2 bases to trimming and J lost 7 bases; unmatched junction nucleotides: 6. In nucleotides, the CDR3 is TGTGCCAGCAGTTTAGCGAGGACAGGGCGTGAAGCTTTCTTT. Its translation is CASSLARTGREAFF.

The chain recombines TRBV29-1 with TRBJ2-1; a weak D match, TRBD2 (5 bases). Germline-derived CDR1 and CDR2 are SQVTM and ANQGSEA. The ends were cut back, 3 bases at V and 8 bases at J, with 14 bases in the middle. There are 13 residues in the CDR3. CDR3 loop: CSVDQPERDEQFF. CDR3 sequence (DNA): TGCAGCGTTGATCAGCCCGAGAGGGATGAGCAGTTCTTC.

This chain uses TRBV5-4 with TRBJ2-7; maybe TRBD2 (5 bases). CDR3 length equals 14 residues. V lost 3 bases, J lost 7 bases, and 17 bases lay in between. Germline V CDR1 and CDR2: SGHNT, YYREEE (reference sequence). This chain's CDR3 is CASSSDLRVGEQYF. CDR3 in DNA: TGTGCCAGCAGCTCCGATCTGAGGGTAGGTGAGCAGTACTTC.